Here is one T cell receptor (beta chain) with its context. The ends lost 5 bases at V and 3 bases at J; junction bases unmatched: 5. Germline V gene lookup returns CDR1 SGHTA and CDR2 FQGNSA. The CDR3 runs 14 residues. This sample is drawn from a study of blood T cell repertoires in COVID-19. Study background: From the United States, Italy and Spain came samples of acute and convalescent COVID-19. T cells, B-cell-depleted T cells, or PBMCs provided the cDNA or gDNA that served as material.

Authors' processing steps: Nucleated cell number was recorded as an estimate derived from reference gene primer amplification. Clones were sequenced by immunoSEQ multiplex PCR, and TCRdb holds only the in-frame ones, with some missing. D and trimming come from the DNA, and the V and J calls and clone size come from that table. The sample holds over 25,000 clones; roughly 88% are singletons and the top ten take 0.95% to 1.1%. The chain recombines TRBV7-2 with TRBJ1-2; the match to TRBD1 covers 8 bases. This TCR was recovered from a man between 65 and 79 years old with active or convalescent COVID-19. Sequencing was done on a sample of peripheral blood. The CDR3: CASSVQGVDYGYTF. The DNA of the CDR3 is TGTGCCAGCAGCGTACAGGGGGTTGACTATGGCTACACCTTC.